This paragraph reports one T cell receptor beta chain. What it recognizes is unknown. One junction end disagrees with the germline gene, perhaps due to a read error. In TCRdb, the reads were re-called with MiXCR into one record per CDR3 protein. The profile shows around 740,000 distinct CDR3 sequences, about 40% of them singletons. This sample is part of a study of T cell repertoires in cytomegalovirus infection. Study background: Shared public TCR beta signatures pointed to both CMV infection and a matching HLA type.

Study-level findings and limits: Within the response measured ex vivo, HLA-C-restricted CMV-specific TCR beta clonotypes were dominant. The cumulative frequency of public TCR beta families distinguished individuals who carried CMV together with the relevant HLA.

The CDR3 spans 16 residues. Per germline, CDR1 SGHTA and CDR2 FQGNSA. Sequencing used PBMCs. The TCR comes from a human donor in good health (CMV status not recorded). Some clones in this sample may be carry-over from other donors' samples. The J gene is TRBJ1-5, the V gene TRBV7-2; 8 nucleotides line up with TRBD1. The CDR3 reads CASSSQGAGGYQPQPF. The CDR3 coding sequence is TGTGCCAGCAGCTCGCAGGGGGCGGGTGGGTACCAGCCCCAGCCTTTT.